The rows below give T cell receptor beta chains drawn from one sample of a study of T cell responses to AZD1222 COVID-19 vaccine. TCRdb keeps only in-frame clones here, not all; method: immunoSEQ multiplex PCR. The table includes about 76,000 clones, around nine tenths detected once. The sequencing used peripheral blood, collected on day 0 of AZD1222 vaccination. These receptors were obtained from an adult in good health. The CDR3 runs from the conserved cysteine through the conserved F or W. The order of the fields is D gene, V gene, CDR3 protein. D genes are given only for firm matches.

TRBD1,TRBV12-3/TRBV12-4,CASTGQGANEQFF
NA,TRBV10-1,CASSESVGYNSPLHF
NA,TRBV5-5,CASSLRVPANYGYTF
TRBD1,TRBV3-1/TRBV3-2,CASSQGPQGGTEAFF
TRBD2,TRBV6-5,CASTTGTSGIHEQYF
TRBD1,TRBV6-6,CASRGTGGNEKLFF
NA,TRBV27,CASSFSRGTDNSPLHF
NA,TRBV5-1,CASSGGNSVSGNTIYF
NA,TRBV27,CASSWGGEDTQYF
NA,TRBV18,CASSPYRENTDTQYF
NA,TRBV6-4,CASSDSKTSGTGELFF
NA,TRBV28,CASSHYGYTF
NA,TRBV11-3,CASSSQGVSTDTQYF